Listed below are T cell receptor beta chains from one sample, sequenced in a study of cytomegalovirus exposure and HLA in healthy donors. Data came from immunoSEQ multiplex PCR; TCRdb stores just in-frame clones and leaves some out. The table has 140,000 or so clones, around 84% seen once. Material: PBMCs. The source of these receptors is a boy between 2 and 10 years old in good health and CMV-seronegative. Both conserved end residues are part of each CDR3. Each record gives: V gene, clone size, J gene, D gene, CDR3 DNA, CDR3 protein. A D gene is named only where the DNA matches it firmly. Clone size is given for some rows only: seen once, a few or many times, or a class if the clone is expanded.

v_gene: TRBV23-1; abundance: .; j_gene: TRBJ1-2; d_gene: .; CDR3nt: TGCGCCAGCAGTCATTCCGCGAGCGGGGGGCTTGATGGCTACACCTTC; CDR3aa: CASSHSASGGLDGYTF
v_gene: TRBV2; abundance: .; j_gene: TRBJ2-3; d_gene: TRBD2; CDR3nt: TGTGCCAGCGGGGGGGAGCGGGGAATGACAGATACGCAGTATTTT; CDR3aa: CASGGERGMTDTQYF
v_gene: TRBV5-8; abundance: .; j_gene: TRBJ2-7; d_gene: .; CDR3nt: TGTGCCAGCAGCTACAATTCCTACGAGCAGTACTTC; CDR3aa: CASSYNSYEQYF
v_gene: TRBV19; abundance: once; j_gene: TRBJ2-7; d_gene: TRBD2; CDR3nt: TGTGCCAGTAGTATAGCGGCGGGGGGCTCCTACGAGCAGTACTTC; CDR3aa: CASSIAAGGSYEQYF
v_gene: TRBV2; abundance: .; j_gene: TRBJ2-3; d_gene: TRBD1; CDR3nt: TGTGCCAGCAGTACCGGGACAGGGTCAGATACGCAGTATTTT; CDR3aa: CASSTGTGSDTQYF
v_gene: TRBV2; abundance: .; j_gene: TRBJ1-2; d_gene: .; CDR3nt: TGTGCCAGCAGCCGGGGCTATGGCTACACCTTC; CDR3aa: CASSRGYGYTF
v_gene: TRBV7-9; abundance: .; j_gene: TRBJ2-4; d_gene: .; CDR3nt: TGTGCCAGCAGCTTAGGCATGGGGCTAGCCAAAAACATTCAGTACTTC; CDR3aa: CASSLGMGLAKNIQYF
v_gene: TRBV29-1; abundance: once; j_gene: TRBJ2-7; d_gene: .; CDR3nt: TGCAGCGTTGTGTGGCCCGGACAGAGCTACGAGCAGTACTTC; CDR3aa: CSVVWPGQSYEQYF
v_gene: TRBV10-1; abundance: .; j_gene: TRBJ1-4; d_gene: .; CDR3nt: TGCGCCAGCAGTGAGTACCCAGGGGACGATGAAAAACTGTTTTTT; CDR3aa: CASSEYPGDDEKLFF
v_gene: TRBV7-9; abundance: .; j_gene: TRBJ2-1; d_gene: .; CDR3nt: TGTGCCAGCAGCTCCCTAAGCGGGTACAATGAGCAGTTCTTC; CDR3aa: CASSSLSGYNEQFF
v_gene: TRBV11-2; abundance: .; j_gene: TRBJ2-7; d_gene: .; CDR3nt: TGTGCCAGCAGCTTCAATGTTATCGCGTTCTCCTACGAGCAGTACTTC; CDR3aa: CASSFNVIAFSYEQYF
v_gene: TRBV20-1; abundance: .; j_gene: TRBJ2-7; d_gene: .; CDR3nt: TGCAGTGCTAGAGCAGACTACGAGCAGTACTTC; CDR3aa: CSARADYEQYF
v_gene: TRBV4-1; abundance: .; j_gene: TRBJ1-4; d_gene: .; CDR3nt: TGCGCCAGCAGCCCCCTAGGGGGACCGACAACTAATGAAAAACTGTTTTTT; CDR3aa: CASSPLGGPTTNEKLFF
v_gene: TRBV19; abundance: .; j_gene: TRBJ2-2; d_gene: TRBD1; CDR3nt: TGTGCCAGTAGTCGCAGGGGGACCGGGGAGCTGTTTTTT; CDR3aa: CASSRRGTGELFF
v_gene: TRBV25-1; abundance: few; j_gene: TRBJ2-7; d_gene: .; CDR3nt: TGTGCCAGCAGTGAATTTCAGGGAAACGAGCAGTACTTC; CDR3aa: CASSEFQGNEQYF
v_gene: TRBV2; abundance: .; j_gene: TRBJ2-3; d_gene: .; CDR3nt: TGTGCCAGCAGTGCTTTACTAGCAGGGCGCACAGATACGCAGTATTTT; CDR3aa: CASSALLAGRTDTQYF
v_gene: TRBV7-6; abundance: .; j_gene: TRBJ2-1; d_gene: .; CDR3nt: TGTGCCAGCAGCCTACTGGCTGGCGGGGGCTTTAATGAGCAGTTCTTC; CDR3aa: CASSLLAGGGFNEQFF
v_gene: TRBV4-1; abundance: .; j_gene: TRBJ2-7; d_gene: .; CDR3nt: TGCGCCAGCAGCCAAAGGTCCGTGGAGGGGCGGGGGCCCCCCTACGAGCAGTACTTC; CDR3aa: CASSQRSVEGRGPPYEQYF
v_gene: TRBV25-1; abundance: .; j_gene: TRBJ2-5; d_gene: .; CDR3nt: TGTGCCAGCAGTGAAGTTCGGGGGACCCAGTACTTC; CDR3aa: CASSEVRGTQYF
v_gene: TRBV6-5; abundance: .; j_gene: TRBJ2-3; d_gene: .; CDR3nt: TGTGCCAGCAGTTACTCGCGAGATACGCAGTATTTT; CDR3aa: CASSYSRDTQYF
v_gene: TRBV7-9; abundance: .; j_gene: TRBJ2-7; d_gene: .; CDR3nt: TGTGCCAGCAGCCCGGCAGCGGCCAACGGGCAGTACTTC; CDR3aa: CASSPAAANGQYF
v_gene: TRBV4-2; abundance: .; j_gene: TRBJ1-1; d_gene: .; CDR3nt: TGTGCCAGCAGCCCTGTCCTGAACACTGAAGCTTTCTTT; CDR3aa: CASSPVLNTEAFF
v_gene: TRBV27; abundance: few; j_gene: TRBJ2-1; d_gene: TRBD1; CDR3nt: TGTGCCAGCAGATGGGGACAGAGCAATGAGCAGTTCTTC; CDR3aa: CASRWGQSNEQFF
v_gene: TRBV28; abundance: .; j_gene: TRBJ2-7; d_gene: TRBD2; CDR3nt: TGTGCCAGCAGTTTATTATGGAGACGCGCAGGGTTAGCGGGGAAGGGGCAGTACTTC; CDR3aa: CASSLLWRRAGLAGKGQYF
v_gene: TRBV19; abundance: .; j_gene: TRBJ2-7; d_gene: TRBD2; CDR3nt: TGTGCCAGTAGTATTGCGGGAGCGGGTTACGAGCAGTACTTC; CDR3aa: CASSIAGAGYEQYF
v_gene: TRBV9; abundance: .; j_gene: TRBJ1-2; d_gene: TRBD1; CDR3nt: TGTGCCAGCAGCGCGACAGGGGACTATGGCTACACCTTC; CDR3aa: CASSATGDYGYTF
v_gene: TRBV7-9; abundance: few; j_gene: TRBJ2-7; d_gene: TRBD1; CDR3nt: TGTGCCAGCACCTGGACAGGGCTATCCTACGAGCAGTACTTC; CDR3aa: CASTWTGLSYEQYF
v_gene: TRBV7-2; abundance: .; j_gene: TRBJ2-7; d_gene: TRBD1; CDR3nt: TGTGCCAGCAGCCGACCCGGACAGGACTACGAGCAGTACTTC; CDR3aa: CASSRPGQDYEQYF